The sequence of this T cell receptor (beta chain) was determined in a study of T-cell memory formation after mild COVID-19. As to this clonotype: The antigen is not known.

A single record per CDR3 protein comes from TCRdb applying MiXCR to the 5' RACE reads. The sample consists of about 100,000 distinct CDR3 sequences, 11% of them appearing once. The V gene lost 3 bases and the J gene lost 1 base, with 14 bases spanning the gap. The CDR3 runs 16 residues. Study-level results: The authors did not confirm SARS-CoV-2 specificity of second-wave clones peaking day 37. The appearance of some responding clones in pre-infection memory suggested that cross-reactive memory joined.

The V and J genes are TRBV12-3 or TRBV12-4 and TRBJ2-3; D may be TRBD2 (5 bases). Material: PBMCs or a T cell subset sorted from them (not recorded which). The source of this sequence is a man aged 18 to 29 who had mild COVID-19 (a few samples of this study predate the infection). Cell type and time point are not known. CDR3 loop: CASSFGVGGRTDTQYF. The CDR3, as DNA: TGTGCCAGCAGTTTCGGGGTCGGCGGCCGCACAGATACGCAGTATTTT.